This entry describes one T cell receptor beta chain. Its antigen is unknown. Base qualities are missing; no much larger clone stands one base away. Additional DNA sequences in this sample encode the identical CDR3. The cohort was made up of 500 to 800 healthy bone marrow donors. Cohort members were all nominally healthy when sampled, although unrecorded immune exposures were likely present. The donor was CMV seronegative and belonged to the group of 352 seronegative cohort members. A peripheral blood sample was provided by each donor, and peripheral blood mononuclear cells were used for TCR beta sequencing. Genomic DNA was extracted from the blood cell samples with the Qiagen DNeasy Blood Extraction Kit. The method was the immunoSEQ multiplex PCR assay. A mixture of 60 forward primers for TCR Vbeta segments and 13 reverse primers for TCR Jbeta segments was used in the multiplex PCR. A multiplex PCR assay on genomic DNA amplified the CDR3 region of rearranged TCR beta genes. On the Illumina HiSeq System, the amplified TCR beta libraries were sequenced as 87-base-pair reads. Turning to the authors' computational methods: In a later analysis, roughly 80 million unique TCR beta chains were counted across the roughly 670 repertoires, and about 10 million of these chains were shared by at least two donors. Raw reads were error-corrected and collapsed into unique sequences with a nearest-neighbor algorithm that merged closely related sequences to remove PCR and sequencing errors. V, D and J gene segments were assigned by aligning CDR3 sequences to IMGT reference sequences. Each retained sequence needed at least a six-nucleotide match to both a V gene segment and a J gene segment. Rearrangements were classified as productive when the CDR3 lacked stop codons and remained in frame with V and J, and all other rearrangements were classified as non-productive. CDR3 was defined by IMGT convention, running from the second conserved V-encoded cysteine to the conserved J-encoded phenylalanine. The earlier analysis of more than 450 of the donors excluded sequences that lacked an unambiguous match to a single V gene segment. An earlier analysis of several hundred of the donors classified V segments as functional when productive rearrangements were above 56.7% and as segregating when the standard deviation between donors was above 5%. A statistical classification framework was developed to diagnose cytomegalovirus status using the catalog of TCR beta chain sequences. A later analysis assigned V and J genes by comparing TCR nucleotide sequences with IMGT/GENE-DB human TR gene sequences. The TCRdist pipeline was used in a later analysis to assign CDR3 sequences and most-parsimonious VDJ recombination scenarios. A later analysis defined each TCR beta chain by its CDR3 amino acid sequence plus V-gene family, and excluded reads lacking a unique V-gene family. A later analysis removed nearly 600 highly shared, low-generation-probability nucleotide sequences to deal with suspected cross-contamination and a sequencing artifact. For each public chain, a later analysis derived a clonal expansion index from normalized ranks of inferred template counts within each repertoire. In a later analysis, generation probabilities were computed using a VDJ recombination model fitted to out-of-frame rearrangements, and the results were checked against IGoR. In a later analysis, TCR-TCR, TCR-HLA and TCR-CMV co-occurrence was scored with hypergeometric tests, and a repertoire-size bias correction was applied to TCR pairs. False discovery rates were estimated in a later analysis by permuting HLA or CMV assignments 20 times. In a later analysis, co-occurring TCRs were grouped with DBSCAN, and TCRdist sequence similarity was added when clustering was performed within HLA-allele-positive subsets. For co-occurrence clustering, repertoires with fewer than 30,000 or more than 120,000 public chains were excluded, along with about five repertoires with anomalous nucleotide sharing. What TCRdb holds here is the immuneACCESS table cut down to in-frame rearrangements. Part of the clones is not present; checked against another copy, under half of the missing clones reflect an unresolved V gene, and the others are unexplained. For V, J and clone size, that table is used; D and trimming come from the DNA. The sample contains about 140,000 clones, over 75% of them found a single time. 2% to 2.5% of the sample is held by the ten biggest clonotypes.

CDR1 SGHRS and CDR2 YFSETQ are derived from the germline V gene. Trimmed from V: 0 bases; trimmed from J: 5 bases; junction bases lacking a gene match: 3. There are 14 amino acids in the CDR3, from cysteine to phenylalanine inclusive. Only the CDR3 part of the read is kept: 42 bases, read in frame from the first base. The data belong to a study of cytomegalovirus exposure and HLA in healthy donors (dated 2017 in TCRdb). Study-level background: According to an earlier analysis of several hundred of the donors, some 170 million T cells yielded 95 million to 140 million unique TCR beta sequences and 250 to 350 Gb of sequence data. Approximately 310 gigabases of sequencing data and approximately 80 million unique TCR sequences were included in an early release covering about 620 HLA-typed donors. Of the 350 to 400 genotyped donors, 65% to 90% fell in the genetic ancestry cluster associated with self-reported Caucasian donors. The study aimed to test whether signatures of past pathogen exposure could be identified by cataloging public T cell receptors. Using immunosequencing, the study profiled T cell repertoires from roughly 650 subjects and related those repertoires to cytomegalovirus serostatus. A separate validation cohort of 100 to 150 different subjects was used in addition to the 666-subject first cohort. High-throughput TCR immunosequencing, statistical association of individual TCRs with disease status, and machine learning were combined to predict cytomegalovirus infection status. In a later analysis, previously published TCR beta repertoires from several hundred donors were re-analyzed and high-resolution HLA genotyping was added so that TCR occurrence patterns could be studied. In the later analysis, no new phenotypic data were used to find candidate immune exposures; instead, reliance was placed on TCR beta sequences and their occurrence across donors. An earlier analysis of more than 450 of the donors used high-throughput TCR beta sequencing to judge whether each TCR beta V gene segment behaved as functional or pseudogenic. Donor age, sex, ethnicity and CMV serostatus were compiled together with the repertoire data. In a later genetic analysis, genome-wide SNP genotypes for 398 of the 666 donors were used, and that subset was treated as a discovery cohort. All discovery cohort repertoires had been generated using a single sequencing platform. Class I and class II HLA loci were covered by the typing at four-digit resolution. Typing coverage varied by locus: roughly 629-640 donors for A, B, C, DRB1 and DQB1; around 560 for DQA1; approximately 610 for DPA1; 450 to 480 for DPB1. Roughly 5 DR-DQ haplotypes were treated as single units for association and clustering because of strong linkage in the cohort. Across about 380 genotyped donors of the cohort, an average of roughly 230,000 unique TCR beta nucleotide sequences per donor were sequenced, and approximately 17% of those sequences were non-productive.

What the work shows at the level of the full study, not this receptor alone: CMV serostatus was the only immune exposure information available for the cohort. Roughly uniform sequencing depth across donors was assumed in presence/absence analyses, although this assumption may not hold. A further reported finding was that TCR beta sequences accurately predicted the HLA-A and HLA-B alleles for most subjects in the first cohort. Because counts were too low, fewer than 20 rarely observed V segments, including chromosome 9 orphons, were excluded from the earlier analysis of around 640 of the donors. Across donors, most TCR sequences were observed very rarely, whereas some public TCRs were present in many individuals. Strong co-occurrence of HLA alleles, especially DR and DQ, made assigning TCR associations to individual alleles difficult. According to a later analysis, parvovirus B19, influenza, CMV and Epstein-Barr virus appeared linked to several top co-occurrence clusters. Only TCR beta chains were sequenced in this cohort, and the absence of alpha or paired-chain data limited detectable features. Linkage disequilibrium might explain the correlated functional status among segregating V segments, but an unknown experimental factor could not be ruled out. The classifier was reported to diagnose cytomegalovirus status with high specificity and sensitivity in both the original and validation cohorts. The authors suggested that the approach could potentially be extended to other disease states and immunological phenotypes. A cluster of highly shared sequence variants was judged likely to be a technical artifact of the sequencing pipeline. Because HLA typing was unavailable for some donors at each locus, only the typed subset was used in association tests. According to a later analysis, most CMV-associated TCR beta chains appeared to be HLA-restricted, and the HLA associations seemed to be driven largely by CMV exposure. Three of the identified cytomegalovirus-associated TCR beta chains were confirmed in vitro to be specific for cytomegalovirus antigens. An association between a missense DCLRE1C variant and V-gene and J-gene trimming of TCR beta chains was found in a later genetic analysis and replicated in an independent cohort. In an earlier analysis of more than 450 of the donors, most TCR beta V segments were observed in productive rearrangements about 87% or about 30% of the time, broadly matching IMGT annotations. In a later genetic analysis, fewer N-insertions in productive TCRs were reported among donors in an Asian-associated ancestry cluster than the approximately 670-donor mean. The 87-base-pair reads could not distinguish some IMGT-functional V segments, including TRBV6-2 and TRBV6-3, so those segments were excluded. A later analysis found that HLA-associated TCR beta chains were more clonally expanded and had lower generation probabilities than equally common non-associated chains. The study listed 164 TCR beta chains as associated with cytomegalovirus. A later analysis found that TCR association rates varied across HLA loci, with DRB1 alleles showing the most associated TCRs and HLA-C alleles the fewest. In a later analysis, some 18,000 TCR beta sequences were associated with specific HLA alleles at a false discovery rate of 0.05.

This TCR was sampled from a man aged 25-40 years in good health and CMV-seronegative. Sequenced sample: PBMCs. This sequence uses TRBV5-1 and TRBJ1-1, and 8 junction bases match TRBD1. The CDR3 sequence is CASSLDRGGTEAFF. Here is the DNA: TGCGCCAGCAGCTTGGACAGGGGGGGAACTGAAGCTTTCTTT.